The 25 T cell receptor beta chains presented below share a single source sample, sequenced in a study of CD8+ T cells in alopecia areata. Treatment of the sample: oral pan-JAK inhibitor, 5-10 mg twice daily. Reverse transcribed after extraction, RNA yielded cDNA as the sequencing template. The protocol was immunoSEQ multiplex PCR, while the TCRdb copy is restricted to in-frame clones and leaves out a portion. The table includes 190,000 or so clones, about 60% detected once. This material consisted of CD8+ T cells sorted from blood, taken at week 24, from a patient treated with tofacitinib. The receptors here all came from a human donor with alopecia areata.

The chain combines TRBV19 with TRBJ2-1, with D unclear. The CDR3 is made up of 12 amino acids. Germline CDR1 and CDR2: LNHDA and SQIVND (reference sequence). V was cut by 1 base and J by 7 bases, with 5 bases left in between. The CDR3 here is CASSIGGNEQFF. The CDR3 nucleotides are TGTGCCAGTAGTATAGGGGGTAATGAGCAGTTCTTC.

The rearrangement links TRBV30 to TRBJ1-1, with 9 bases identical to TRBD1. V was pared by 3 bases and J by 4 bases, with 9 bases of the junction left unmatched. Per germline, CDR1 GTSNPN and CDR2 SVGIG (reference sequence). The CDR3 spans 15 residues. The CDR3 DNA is TGTGCCTGGAGCCGTCCCGGGACAGGGTTCACTGAAGCTTTCTTT. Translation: CAWSRPGTGFTEAFF. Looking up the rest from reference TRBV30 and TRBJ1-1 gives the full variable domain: SQTIHQWPATLVQPVGSPLSLECTVEGTSNPNLYWYRQAAGRGLQLLFYSVGIGQISSEVPQNLSASRPQDRQFILSSKKLLLSDSGFYLCAWSRPGTGFTEAFFGQGTRLTVV.

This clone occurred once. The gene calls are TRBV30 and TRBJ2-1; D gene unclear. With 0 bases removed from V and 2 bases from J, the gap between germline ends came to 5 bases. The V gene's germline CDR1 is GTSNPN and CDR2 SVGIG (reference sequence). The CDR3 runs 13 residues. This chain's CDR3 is CAWSVGTYNEQFF. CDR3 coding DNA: TGTGCCTGGAGTGTAGGTACCTACAATGAGCAGTTCTTC.

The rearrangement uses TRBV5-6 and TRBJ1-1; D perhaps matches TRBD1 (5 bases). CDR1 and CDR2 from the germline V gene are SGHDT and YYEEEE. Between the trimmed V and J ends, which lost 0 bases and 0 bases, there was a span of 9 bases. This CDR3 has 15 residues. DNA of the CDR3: TGTGCCAGCAGCTTGGCCCAGGGTATGAACACTGAAGCTTTCTTT. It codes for CASSLAQGMNTEAFF.

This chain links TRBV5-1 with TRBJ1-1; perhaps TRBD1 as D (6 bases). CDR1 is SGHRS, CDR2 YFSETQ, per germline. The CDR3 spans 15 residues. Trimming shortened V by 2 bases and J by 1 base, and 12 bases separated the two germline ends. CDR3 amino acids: CASSLRDTRNTEAFF. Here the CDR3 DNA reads TGCGCCAGCAGCTTAAGGGACACCAGGAACACTGAAGCTTTCTTT.

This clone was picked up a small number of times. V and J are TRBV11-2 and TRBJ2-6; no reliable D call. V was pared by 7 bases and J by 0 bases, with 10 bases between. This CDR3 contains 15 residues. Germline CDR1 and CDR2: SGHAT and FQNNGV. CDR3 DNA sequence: TGTGCCAGCACCGAAGGAGTCTCTGGGGCCAACGTCCTGACTTTC. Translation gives CASTEGVSGANVLTF.

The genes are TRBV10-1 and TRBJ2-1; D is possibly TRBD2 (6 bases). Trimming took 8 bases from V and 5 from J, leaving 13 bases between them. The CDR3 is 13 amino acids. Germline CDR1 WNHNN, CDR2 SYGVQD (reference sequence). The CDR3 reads CASRAGGNNEQFF. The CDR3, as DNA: TGCGCCAGCCGGGCCGGGGGAAACAATGAGCAGTTCTTC.

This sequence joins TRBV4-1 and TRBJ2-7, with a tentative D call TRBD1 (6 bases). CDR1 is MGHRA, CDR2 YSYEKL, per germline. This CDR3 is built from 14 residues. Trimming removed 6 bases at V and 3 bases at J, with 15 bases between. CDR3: CASSPVDRDYEQYF. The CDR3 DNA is TGCGCCAGCAGTCCCGTGGACAGAGACTACGAGCAGTACTTC.

As DNA, the CDR3 is TGTGCCAGCAGCTCCCCCGGAGGACTAGCGGGGGGTACAGGGAATGAGCAGTTCTTC. Protein: CASSSPGGLAGGTGNEQFF. This chain links TRBV7-9 with TRBJ2-1; TRBD2 matches at 14 bases. Germline V CDR1 and CDR2: SEHNR, FQNEAQ (reference sequence). Germline trimming cut 4 bases from V and 7 bases from J; bases unmatched to any gene: 15. This CDR3 is built from 19 residues.

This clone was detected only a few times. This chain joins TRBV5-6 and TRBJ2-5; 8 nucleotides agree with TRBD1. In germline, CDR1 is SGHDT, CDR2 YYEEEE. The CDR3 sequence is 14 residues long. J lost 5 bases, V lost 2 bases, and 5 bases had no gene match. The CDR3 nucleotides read TGTGCCAGCAGCTTTCTGACAGGGGATGAGACCCAGTACTTC. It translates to CASSFLTGDETQYF.

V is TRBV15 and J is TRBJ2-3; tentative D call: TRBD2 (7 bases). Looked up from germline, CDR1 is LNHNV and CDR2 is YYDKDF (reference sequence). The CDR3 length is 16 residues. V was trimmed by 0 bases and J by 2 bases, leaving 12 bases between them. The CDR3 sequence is CATSREGGGTTDTQYF. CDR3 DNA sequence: TGTGCCACCAGCAGAGAGGGCGGGGGCACCACAGATACGCAGTATTTT.

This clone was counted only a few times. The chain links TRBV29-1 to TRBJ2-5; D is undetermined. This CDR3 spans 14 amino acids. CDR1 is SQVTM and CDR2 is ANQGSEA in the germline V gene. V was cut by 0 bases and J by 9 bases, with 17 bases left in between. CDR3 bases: TGCAGCGTTGAAGATCTTGACGGCCCATTGGCCCAGTACTTC. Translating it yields CSVEDLDGPLAQYF.

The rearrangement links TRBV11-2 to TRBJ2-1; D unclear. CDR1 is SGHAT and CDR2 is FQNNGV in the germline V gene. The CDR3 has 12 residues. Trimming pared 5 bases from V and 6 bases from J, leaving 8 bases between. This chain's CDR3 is CASSRSVNEQFF. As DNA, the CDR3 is TGTGCCAGCAGCCGGAGTGTCAATGAGCAGTTCTTC.

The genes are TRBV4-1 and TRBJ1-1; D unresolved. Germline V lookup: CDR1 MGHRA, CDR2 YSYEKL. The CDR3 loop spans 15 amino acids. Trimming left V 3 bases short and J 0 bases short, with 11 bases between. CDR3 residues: CASSHIGGMNTEAFF. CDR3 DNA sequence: TGCGCCAGCAGCCATATAGGCGGAATGAACACTGAAGCTTTCTTT.

CDR3 sequence reads: CASSHGELFF. As DNA, the CDR3 is TGTGCCAGCAGTCACGGGGAGCTGTTTTTT. The V gene is TRBV7-9, the J gene TRBJ2-2; D uncertain. The germline V and J ends were trimmed by 6 bases and 7 bases, with 3 bases remaining between them. Looked up from germline, CDR1 is SEHNR and CDR2 is FQNEAQ (reference sequence). The length of the CDR3 is 10 residues.

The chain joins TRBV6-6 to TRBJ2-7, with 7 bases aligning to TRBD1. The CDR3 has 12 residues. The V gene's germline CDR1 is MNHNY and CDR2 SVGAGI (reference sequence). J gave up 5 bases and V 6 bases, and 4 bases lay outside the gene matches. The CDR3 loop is CASRTGIDEQYF. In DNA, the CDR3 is TGTGCCAGCAGGACAGGGATCGACGAGCAGTACTTC.

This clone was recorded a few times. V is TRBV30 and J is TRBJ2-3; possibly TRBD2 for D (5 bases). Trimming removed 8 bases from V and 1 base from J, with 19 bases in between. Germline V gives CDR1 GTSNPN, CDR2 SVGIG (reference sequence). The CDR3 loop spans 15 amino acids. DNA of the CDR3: TGTGCCGCTACACCGGGGTTTGCGGGCACAGATACGCAGTATTTT. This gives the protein CAATPGFAGTDTQYF.

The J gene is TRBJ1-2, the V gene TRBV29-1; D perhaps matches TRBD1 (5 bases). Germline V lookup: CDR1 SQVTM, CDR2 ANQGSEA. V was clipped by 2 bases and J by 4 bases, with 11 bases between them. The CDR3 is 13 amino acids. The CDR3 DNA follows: TGCAGCGTTGAAACGACAGAAATCTATGGCTACACCTTC. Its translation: CSVETTEIYGYTF.

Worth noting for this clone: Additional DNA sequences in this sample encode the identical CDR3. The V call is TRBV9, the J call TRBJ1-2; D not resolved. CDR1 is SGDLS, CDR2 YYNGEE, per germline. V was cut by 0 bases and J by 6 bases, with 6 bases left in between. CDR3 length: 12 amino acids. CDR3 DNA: TGTGCCAGCAGCGTAGGCGGTCATGGCTACACCTTC. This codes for CASSVGGHGYTF.

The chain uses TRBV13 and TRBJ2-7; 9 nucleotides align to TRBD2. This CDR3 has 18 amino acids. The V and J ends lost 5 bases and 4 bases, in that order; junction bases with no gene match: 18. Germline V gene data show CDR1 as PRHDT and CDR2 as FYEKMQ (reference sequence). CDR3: CASSRLVGGGAFGYEQYF. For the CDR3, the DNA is TGTGCCAGCAGCCGTCTAGTTGGCGGGGGGGCCTTCGGATACGAGCAGTACTTC.

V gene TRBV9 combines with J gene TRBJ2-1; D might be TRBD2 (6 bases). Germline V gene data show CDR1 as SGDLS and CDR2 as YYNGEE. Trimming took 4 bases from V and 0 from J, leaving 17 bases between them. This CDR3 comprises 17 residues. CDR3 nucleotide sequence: TGTGCCAGCAGCCTCCGTGGGGGGTCGAGCTCCTACAATGAGCAGTTCTTC. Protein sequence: CASSLRGGSSSYNEQFF.

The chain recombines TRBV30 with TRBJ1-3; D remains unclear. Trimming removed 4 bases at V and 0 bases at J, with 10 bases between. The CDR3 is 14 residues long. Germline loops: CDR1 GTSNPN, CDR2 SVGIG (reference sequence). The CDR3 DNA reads TGTGCCTGGATTCCTCCGGTCTCTGGAAACACCATATATTTT. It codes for CAWIPPVSGNTIYF.

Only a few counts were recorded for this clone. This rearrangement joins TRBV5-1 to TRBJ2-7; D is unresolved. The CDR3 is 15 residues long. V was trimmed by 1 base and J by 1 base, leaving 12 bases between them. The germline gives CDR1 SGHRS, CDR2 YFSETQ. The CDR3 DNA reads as TGCGCCAGCAGCTTGAGGGTTCTGGGATCCTACGAGCAGTACTTC. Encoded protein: CASSLRVLGSYEQYF.

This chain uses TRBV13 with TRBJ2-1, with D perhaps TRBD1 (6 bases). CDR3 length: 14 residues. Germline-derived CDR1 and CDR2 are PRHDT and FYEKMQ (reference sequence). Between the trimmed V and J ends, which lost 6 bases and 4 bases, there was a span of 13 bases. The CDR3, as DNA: TGTGCCAGCAGTTTGTCCGGGACATACAATGAGCAGTTCTTC. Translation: CASSLSGTYNEQFF.

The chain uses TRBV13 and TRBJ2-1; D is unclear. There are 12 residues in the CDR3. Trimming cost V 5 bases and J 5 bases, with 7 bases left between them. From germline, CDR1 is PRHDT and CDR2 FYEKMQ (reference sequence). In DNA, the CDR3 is TGTGCCAGCAGCCCCAGGAACAATGAGCAGTTCTTC. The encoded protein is CASSPRNNEQFF.